This T cell receptor (beta chain) derives from a study of regulatory T cells in long-lasting Graves disease. Germline assignment: CDR1 SGHAT and CDR2 FQNNGV. V was pared by 5 bases and J by 5 bases, with 15 bases of the junction left unmatched. This CDR3 contains 16 residues. This clonotype was counted many times. Its antigen remains unknown. Arm-PCR with iRepertoire HTBI primers amplified the CDR3 regions for these TCR beta libraries. From the multiplex PCR reads, TCRdb called clonotypes with MiXCR, one entry per CDR3 protein. The sample has about 540,000 distinct CDR3 sequences, approximately 13% seen once. Points from the study as a whole: Examination was confined to peripheral blood, excluding thyroid tissue.

Time point of the sample: newly diagnosed GD, antithyroid drugs for less than 3 months. PBMCs were the source of the RNA used for TCR sequencing. Staff drew around 10 milliliters of peripheral blood into EDTA tubes. These same data were also listed under a study on T cells in Graves' hyperthyroidism and ophthalmopathy. That investigation notes: During a first-round RT-PCR of the TCR CDR3, the HTBI primer set was used.

The starting material was peripheral blood mononuclear cells (PBMCs), obtained at new diagnosis, from a patient treated with antithyroid drugs. This TCR came from a man aged 25 to 40 with Graves disease. The chain joins TRBV11-2 to TRBJ2-7, with 7 bases that match TRBD1. CDR3 sequence (DNA): TGTGCCAGCAGCGGAGGTGGCGTCGGGACAGAAGACGAGCAGTACTTC. As protein: CASSGGGVGTEDEQYF.